The TCR beta chain described here comes from a study of human T cells and chemical hapten exposure. Study-level background: Patch tests delivered 0.01% DPC to the upper back and were evaluated at 6 days.

For the library, individual cDNA molecules each received unique molecular identifiers. TCRdb independently ran MiXCR on the RACE reads; one entry per CDR3 protein. The sample has approximately 180,000 distinct CDR3 sequences; 30% are singletons. Stated time point: pre-sensitization, week 0. The treatment denotes: therapeutic diphenylcyclopropenone sensitization with weekly scalp DPC. V lost 7 bases, J lost 1 base, and 10 bases lay in between. The CDR3 sequence is 13 residues long. The V and J genes are TRBV12-3 or TRBV12-4 and TRBJ1-1, with D unresolved. Specimen: whole blood, collected in connection with sensitization to the hapten diphenylcyclopropenone (DPC). The source is a woman in her twenties or thirties with alopecia areata. Some clones in this sample may be carry-over from other donors' samples. The CDR3 loop reads CASILRQNTEAFF. In nucleotides, the CDR3 is TGTGCCAGCATCCTCAGACAGAACACTGAAGCTTTCTTT.